This entry describes one T cell receptor (beta chain). This CDR3 spans 16 amino acids. After removal of 6 bases from V and 4 bases from J, the junction contained 12 bases not matched to a gene. Germline assignment: CDR1 KGHSH and CDR2 LQKENI. This record comes from a study of blood T cell repertoires in COVID-19. Study information: PBMCs, B-cell-depleted T cells, or T cells were the source of the cDNA or gDNA that made up the material.

How the authors handled the data: Quantification of nucleated cells was approximated via reference gene primer amplification. Clones were read by immunoSEQ multiplex PCR, and TCRdb kept only the in-frame ones, dropping some. V, J and clone size are those of that table, while D and trimming were read from the DNA. The sample contains under 300,000 clones, 83% of which appear only once. The sequencing sample was made of peripheral blood. The receptor was isolated from a woman aged 50 to 60 who had recovered from COVID-19. This rearrangement joins TRBV18 to TRBJ1-1, with TRBD1 matching 9 bases. CDR3 in amino acids: CASSLGDRVRFTEAFF. CDR3 nucleotide sequence: TGTGCCAGCTCCCTGGGGGACAGGGTTCGTTTCACTGAAGCTTTCTTT.